These 17 T cell receptor beta chains were all obtained from the same sample, sequenced in a study of CD8+ T cells in alopecia areata. Extraction of RNA preceded its reverse transcription into cDNA, which served as the sequencing template. Assay used: immunoSEQ multiplex PCR; TCRdb lists only in-frame clones, some missing. The sample includes some 150,000 clones, about 66% of them seen just once. The sample here was CD8+ T cells sorted from blood, taken at week 0. The receptors were gathered from a human donor with alopecia areata.

The V and J genes are TRBV5-1 and TRBJ2-5; D is unclear. CDR1 SGHRS and CDR2 YFSETQ come from the germline V gene. V was trimmed by 9 bases and J by 2 bases, leaving 11 bases between them. CDR3 size: 12 residues. This CDR3 is CATTDGQETQYF. DNA of the CDR3: TGCGCCACCACGGACGGACAAGAGACCCAGTACTTC.

Of note for this clone: This sample includes further DNA sequences coding for the same CDR3. The chain carries TRBV5-1 and TRBJ2-7; 7 bases map to TRBD1. This CDR3 comprises 14 residues. CDR1 is SGHRS and CDR2 is YFSETQ in the germline V gene. The junction had 2 bases not matched to a gene; V was cut back by 0 bases and J by 2 bases. In DNA form, the CDR3 reads TGCGCCAGCAGCTTGGGGACAGGAGCCTACGAGCAGTACTTC. Protein sequence: CASSLGTGAYEQYF.

J is TRBJ1-5 and V is TRBV19; D unclear. The germline gives CDR1 LNHDA, CDR2 SQIVND (reference sequence). The CDR3 runs to 15 residues. V was clipped by 2 bases and J by 0 bases, with 8 bases between them. The CDR3 protein is CASSITAYSNQPQHF. The CDR3 bases are TGTGCCAGTAGTATAACAGCCTATAGCAATCAGCCCCAGCATTTT.

The J gene is TRBJ1-2, the V gene TRBV30, with a weak D call TRBD1 (6 bases). Germline CDR1 reads GTSNPN; CDR2 reads SVGIG (reference sequence). Trimming shortened V by 4 bases and J by 2 bases, and 8 bases separated the two germline ends. The CDR3 spans 12 residues. CDR3 sequence reads: CAWIRGNYGYTF. In DNA form, the CDR3 reads TGTGCCTGGATCAGGGGAAACTATGGCTACACCTTC.

The chain recombines TRBV27 with TRBJ1-5; the D gene is possibly TRBD1 (6 bases). The V and J ends lost 6 bases and 6 bases respectively, with 12 bases between them. Germline assignment: CDR1 MNHEY and CDR2 SMNVEV (reference sequence). The CDR3 has 13 residues. The CDR3 DNA sequence: TGTGCCAGCAGGCCACAGGGAGGTCAGCCCCAGCATTTT. Residues: CASRPQGGQPQHF.

This clone was observed a few times. The genes are TRBV7-9 and TRBJ2-1; 9 nucleotides align to TRBD1. After removal of 4 bases from V and 5 bases from J, the junction contained 9 bases not matched to a gene. Germline loops: CDR1 SEHNR, CDR2 FQNEAQ (reference sequence). The CDR3 contains 16 residues. The CDR3 loop reads CASSSSGTGQHNEQFF. Here the CDR3 DNA reads TGTGCCAGCAGCTCTTCCGGGACAGGGCAGCACAATGAGCAGTTCTTC.

The chain carries TRBV5-1 and TRBJ2-5; D not certain. Trimming cost V 0 bases and J 1 base, with 10 bases left between them. Germline CDR1 SGHRS, CDR2 YFSETQ. This CDR3 is 15 amino acids long. The CDR3 DNA follows: TGCGCCAGCAGCTTGGCCGGCGGCCCCCAAGAGACCCAGTACTTC. Its protein is CASSLAGGPQETQYF.

V and J are TRBV27 and TRBJ1-2, with 8 positions matching TRBD1. The germline CDR1 and CDR2 sequences are MNHEY and SMNVEV (reference sequence). The ends lost 8 bases at V and 0 bases at J; junction bases unmatched: 8. There are 15 residues in the CDR3. The DNA of the CDR3 is TGTGCCAGCCGAAGGGGGACAGGACCTAACTATGGCTACACCTTC. It yields the protein CASRRGTGPNYGYTF.

This chain connects TRBV27 to TRBJ2-3; 7 bases are shared with TRBD1. Trimming cost V 1 base and J 3 bases; bases outside gene matches: 7. The CDR3 has 16 amino acids. Germline V gene sequence: CDR1 MNHEY, CDR2 SMNVEV (reference sequence). CDR3 protein: CASSLLSAGGTDTQYF. CDR3 sequence (DNA): TGTGCCAGCAGTTTATTGTCGGCAGGGGGTACAGATACGCAGTATTTT.

Many counts were recorded for this clone. The rearrangement uses TRBV7-9 and TRBJ2-7, with a weak D call TRBD2 (5 bases). CDR3 length equals 13 residues. The V and J ends lost 5 bases and 7 bases respectively, with 15 bases between them. CDR1 SEHNR and CDR2 FQNEAQ come from the germline V gene (reference sequence). CDR3 sequence: CASSQAVDWEQYF. CDR3 in DNA: TGTGCCAGCAGCCAGGCGGTGGACTGGGAGCAGTACTTC.

The V gene is TRBV4-1, the J gene TRBJ2-7; D gene uncertain. Germline values: CDR1 MGHRA, CDR2 YSYEKL. Trimming cost V 0 bases and J 0 bases, with 12 bases left between them. The CDR3 is 16 residues long. CDR3 coding DNA: TGCGCCAGCAGCCAAGATGAAACAGCGAACTCCTACGAGCAGTACTTC. Its translation is CASSQDETANSYEQYF.

The V call is TRBV13, the J call TRBJ2-1; unclear D gene. The CDR3 extends over 15 amino acids. CDR1 is PRHDT, CDR2 FYEKMQ, per germline (reference sequence). Trimming left V 3 bases short and J 8 bases short, with 17 bases between. The chain's CDR3 is CASSLSGPRTYEQFF. Written as DNA, the CDR3 is TGTGCCAGCAGCTTGTCCGGGCCCCGGACCTATGAGCAGTTCTTC. Full variable domain (outside the CDR3, taken from reference TRBV13 and TRBJ2-1): AAGVIQSPRHLIKEKRETATLKCYPIPRHDTVYWYQQGPGQDPQFLISFYEKMQSDKGSIPDRFSAQQFSDYHSELNMSSLELGDSALYFCASSLSGPRTYEQFFGPGTRLTVL.

J is TRBJ2-7 and V is TRBV29-1; TRBD1 or TRBD2 may be the D gene (6 bases each). Trimming took off 6 bases at V and 2 bases at J, with 14 bases between the two ends. Germline values: CDR1 SQVTM, CDR2 ANQGSEA. The CDR3 runs 13 residues. The CDR3 spells CSVRRGDTYEQYF. The CDR3 region has the DNA TGCAGCGTCCGGAGGGGGGATACCTACGAGCAGTACTTC.

This clone showed up just a few times. CDR3: CSGQGNYGYTF. CDR3 DNA: TGTTCCGGACAGGGGAACTATGGCTACACCTTC. This chain uses TRBV30 with TRBJ1-2; TRBD1 agrees at 9 bases. Germline V lookup: CDR1 GTSNPN, CDR2 SVGIG (reference sequence). The CDR3 sequence is 11 residues long.

The chain carries TRBV6-5 and TRBJ1-2, with 9 nucleotides matching TRBD1. Losses at the gene ends were 6 bases for V and 4 bases for J; bases not matched to a gene: 3. Germline CDR1 and CDR2: MNHEY and SVGAGI. The CDR3 loop spans 13 amino acids. As DNA, the CDR3 is TGTGCCAGCAGAGGGGGACAGGGCTATGGCTACACCTTC. Protein: CASRGGQGYGYTF.

V gene TRBV4-3 combines with J gene TRBJ2-5, with D uncertain. With the DNA end fitting TRBJ2-7 better, the J assignment may be wrong. The CDR3 contains 13 residues. Per germline, CDR1 LGHNA and CDR2 YSLEER. The CDR3 is CASSQVGPYEQYF. In DNA form, the CDR3 reads TGCGCCAGCAGCCAAGTGGGCCCCTACGAGCAGTACTTC.

The genes are TRBV6-5 and TRBJ2-3; 7 bases match TRBD1. V lost 6 bases to trimming and J lost 2 bases; unmatched junction nucleotides: 8. Germline-derived CDR1 and CDR2 are MNHEY and SVGAGI. This CDR3 spans 15 amino acids. The DNA of the CDR3 is TGTGCCAGCAGAAGACGGGACAGTTACACAGATACGCAGTATTTT. This encodes CASRRRDSYTDTQYF.